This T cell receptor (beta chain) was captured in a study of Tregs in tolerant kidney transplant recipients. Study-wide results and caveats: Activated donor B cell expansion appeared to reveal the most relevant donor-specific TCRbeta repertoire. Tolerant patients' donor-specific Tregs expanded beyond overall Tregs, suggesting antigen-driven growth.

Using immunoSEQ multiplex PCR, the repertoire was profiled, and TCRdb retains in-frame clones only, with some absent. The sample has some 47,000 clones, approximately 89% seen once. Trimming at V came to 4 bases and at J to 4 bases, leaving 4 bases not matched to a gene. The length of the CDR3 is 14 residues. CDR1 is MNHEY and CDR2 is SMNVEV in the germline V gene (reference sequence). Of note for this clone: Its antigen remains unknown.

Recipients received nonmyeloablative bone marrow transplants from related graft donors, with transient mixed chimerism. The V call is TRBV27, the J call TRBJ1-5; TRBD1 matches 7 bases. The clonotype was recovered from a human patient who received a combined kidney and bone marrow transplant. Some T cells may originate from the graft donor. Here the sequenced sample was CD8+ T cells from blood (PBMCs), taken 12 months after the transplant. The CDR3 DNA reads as TGTGCCAGCAGTTCGACAGGGAGTAATCAGCCCCAGCATTTT. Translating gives CASSSTGSNQPQHF.